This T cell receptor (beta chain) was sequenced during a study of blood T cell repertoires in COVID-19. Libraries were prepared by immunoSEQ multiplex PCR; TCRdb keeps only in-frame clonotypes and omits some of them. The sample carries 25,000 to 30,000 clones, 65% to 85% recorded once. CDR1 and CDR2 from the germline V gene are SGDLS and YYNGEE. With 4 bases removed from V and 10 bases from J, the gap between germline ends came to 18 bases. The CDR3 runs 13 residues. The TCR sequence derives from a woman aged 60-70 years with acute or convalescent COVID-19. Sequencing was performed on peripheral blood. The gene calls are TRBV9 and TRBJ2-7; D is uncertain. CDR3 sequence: CASSPSVGGLQYF. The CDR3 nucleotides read TGTGCCAGCAGCCCGAGCGTGGGTGGCCTTCAGTACTTC.